Shown below are 29 T cell receptor beta chains from a single sample sequenced in a study of blood T cells in healthy people across ages. The second PCR ran roughly 7 to 12 cycles with a sample-barcoded 5' primer and J-beta primers. One entry per CDR3 protein, called by TCRdb with MiXCR from the 5' RACE reads. The sample lists roughly 720,000 distinct CDR3 sequences, about 53% seen once, with roughly 37% in the top ten. The sample taken for sequencing was blood. These receptors originate from an older man in good health.

This clonotype was seen many times. V usage is TRBV29-1 and J usage is TRBJ2-7, with D tentatively TRBD1 or TRBD2 (5 bases each). Germline CDR1 and CDR2: SQVTM and ANQGSEA. The V end lost 1 base, the J end lost 3 bases, and 25 bases lay between the germline ends. The CDR3 has 18 amino acids. CDR3 residues: CSVEAFRWNRDAIYEQYF. For the CDR3, the DNA is TGCAGCGTTGAAGCGTTTCGCTGGAACCGGGACGCCATCTACGAGCAGTACTTC.

The rearrangement uses TRBV5-4 and TRBJ2-5, with 12 nucleotides matching TRBD1. The J call may be wrong; the DNA end is better matched by TRBJ2-7. The CDR3 covers 17 residues. Germline V gene sequence: CDR1 SGHNT, CDR2 YYREEE (reference sequence). CDR3 nucleotides: TGTGCCAGCAGCTCCAGCCGGGACAGGGGGCGAGTGCACGAGCAGTACTTC. It translates to CASSSSRDRGRVHEQYF.

The V gene is TRBV20-1, the J gene TRBJ2-7; D might be TRBD2 (6 bases). This CDR3 has 14 amino acids. Germline CDR1 DFQATT, CDR2 SNEGSKA (reference sequence). The V and J ends lost 4 bases and 1 base respectively, with 14 bases between them. This CDR3 is CSATVGGVSYEQYF. The CDR3 DNA reads as TGCAGTGCTACGGTGGGCGGGGTGTCCTACGAGCAGTACTTC.

The chain uses TRBV14 and TRBJ1-1, with unresolved D. Deletions cut 2 bases from V and 0 bases from J, with 10 bases between. Germline CDR1 reads SGHDN; CDR2 reads FVKESK. The CDR3 contains 15 residues. CDR3 sequence (DNA): TGTGCCAGCAGCCAACTCGGGGTAATGAACACTGAAGCTTTCTTT. Protein: CASSQLGVMNTEAFF.

The gene calls are TRBV28 and TRBJ1-1; no definite D call. The CDR3 runs 14 residues. Germline CDR1 and CDR2: MDHEN and SYDVKM. The V end was cut by 6 bases, the J end by 5 bases, with 16 bases between. The CDR3 loop is CASSLSGRLTEAFF. DNA of the CDR3: TGTGCCAGCAGCCTCTCTGGGCGGTTGACTGAAGCTTTCTTT.

This chain connects TRBV20-1 to TRBJ2-7, with 8 nucleotides matching TRBD1. Trimming removed 6 bases from V and 7 bases from J; junction bases left unmatched: 8. Germline lookup yields CDR1 DFQATT and CDR2 SNEGSKA (reference sequence). The CDR3 has 12 residues. CDR3 bases: TGCAGTGCCGCGGACAGGGAAAATGAGCAGTACTTC. It codes for CSAADRENEQYF.

This clonotype occurred many times. The V call is TRBV7-2, the J call TRBJ2-5; TRBD2 might be the D (6 bases). This CDR3 has 13 amino acids. The ends were cut back, 6 bases at V and 4 bases at J, with 12 bases in the middle. Per the germline V gene, CDR1 is SGHTA and CDR2 is FQGNSA. Here the CDR3 reads CASSRGVGETQYF. As DNA, the CDR3 is TGTGCCAGCAGTCGCGGGGTCGGAGAGACCCAGTACTTC.

This chain connects TRBV7-2 to TRBJ2-7, with no clear D. V was cut by 5 bases and J by 4 bases, with 9 bases left in between. CDR1 and CDR2 (germline): SGHTA, FQGNSA. The CDR3 is 12 amino acids. The CDR3 DNA reads TGTGCCAGCAGCGCAAATCAGTACGAGCAGTACTTC. This sequence encodes CASSANQYEQYF.

V usage is TRBV6-5 and J usage is TRBJ2-1, with a tentative D call TRBD1 (5 bases). CDR3 length: 14 amino acids. CDR1 is MNHEY and CDR2 is SVGAGI in the germline V gene. Trimming stripped 0 bases from V and 4 bases from J, with 7 bases between. The CDR3 sequence: CASSYSGQYNEQFF. CDR3 DNA sequence: TGTGCCAGCAGTTACTCGGGGCAATACAATGAGCAGTTCTTC.

This clonotype was observed once. This chain connects TRBV3-1 to TRBJ2-7, with 7 positions matching TRBD1. The CDR3 is made up of 13 amino acids. The ends lost 5 bases at V and 7 bases at J; junction bases unmatched: 8. Germline V gene data show CDR1 as LGHDT and CDR2 as YNNKEL (reference sequence). The chain's CDR3 is CASSSTGFGEQYF. The CDR3 DNA follows: TGTGCCAGCAGCTCGACAGGGTTCGGTGAGCAGTACTTC.

The chain has TRBV21-1 and TRBJ2-7; the table names TRBD2, a call not compared with the DNA. TRBV21-1 is a recognized pseudogene. The CDR3 covers 15 residues. CDR3 bases: TGTGCCAGCAGCAAAGGGGTCGAGGGTGTTGGCTGCCAGTACTTC. Translating gives CASSKGVEGVGCQYF.

This clonotype was observed a handful of times. V gene TRBV10-3 combines with J gene TRBJ2-1, with TRBD2 as a possible D gene (6 bases). The V and J ends lost 11 bases and 8 bases respectively, with 13 bases between them. Germline V CDR1 and CDR2: ENHRY, SYGVKD. The CDR3 is made up of 11 amino acids. The CDR3 DNA reads as TGTGCCCTCGGACTAAAGGATGAGCAGTTCTTC. Translated: CALGLKDEQFF.

In this sample, this clonotype turned up a few times. The V and J genes are TRBV10-1 and TRBJ2-7, with TRBD2 identical over 8 bases. The closer fit of TRBJ2-5 to the DNA end suggests the J call may be wrong. This CDR3 is built from 16 residues. Looked up from germline, CDR1 is WNHNN and CDR2 is SYGVQD (reference sequence). The CDR3 region has the DNA TGCGCCAGCAGTGAGTCCAAGGGGCTAGCGGGTGAGACCCAGTACTTC. Translating it yields CASSESKGLAGETQYF.

The chain recombines TRBV20-1 with TRBJ2-1; D assignment may be TRBD1 or TRBD2 (5 bases each). This CDR3 comprises 15 residues. Germline lookup yields CDR1 DFQATT and CDR2 SNEGSKA (reference sequence). V gave up 1 base and J gave up 7 bases, with 17 bases separating them. CDR3 sequence: CSARGDAVVRNEQFF. The CDR3 DNA reads TGCAGTGCTAGAGGGGACGCAGTGGTGCGAAATGAGCAGTTCTTC.

The rearrangement uses TRBV29-1 and TRBJ1-1; maybe TRBD1 (6 bases). This CDR3 has 13 amino acids. V dropped 6 bases and J dropped 6 bases, with 17 bases sitting between them. CDR1 is SQVTM and CDR2 is ANQGSEA in the germline V gene. The CDR3 region is CSVHRDLKSEAFF. The DNA for the CDR3 is TGCAGCGTACACAGGGATTTGAAGTCTGAAGCTTTCTTT.

This clonotype was detected a few times. This sequence joins TRBV21-1 and TRBJ2-3. TRBV21-1 is termed a pseudogene. This CDR3 has 15 residues. The chain's CDR3 is CASETLVVGTDTQYF. CDR3 DNA: TGTGCCAGCGAAACCTTGGTCGTAGGCACAGATACGCAGTATTTT.

V gene TRBV29-1 combines with J gene TRBJ2-3; 13 bases line up with TRBD2. The CDR3 length is 15 residues. J lost 2 bases, V lost 7 bases, and 6 bases had no gene match. CDR1 SQVTM and CDR2 ANQGSEA come from the germline V gene. CDR3 nucleotides: TGCAGCGCCCCGGGACTAGCGGGAAACACAGATACGCAGTATTTT. Residues: CSAPGLAGNTDTQYF.

The J gene is TRBJ1-1, the V gene TRBV27, with D hard to call. Germline V gives CDR1 MNHEY, CDR2 SMNVEV (reference sequence). This CDR3 has 13 amino acids. With 3 bases removed from V and 4 bases from J, the gap between germline ends came to 9 bases. As DNA, the CDR3 is TGTGCCAGCAGTTTTCGAACGACCACTGAAGCTTTCTTT. This codes for CASSFRTTTEAFF.

This clonotype showed up just a few times. Its ends do not fully match the called genes, so a read error is possible. V usage is TRBV5-1 and J usage is TRBJ1-4; a weak D match, TRBD1 (6 bases). The CDR3 length is 14 residues. Germline values: CDR1 SGHRS, CDR2 YFSETQ. CDR3 loop: CASSLGGANEKLFF. The CDR3, as DNA: TGTGCCAGCAGTTTAGGGGGGGCTAATGAAAAACTGTTTTTT.

The chain recombines TRBV29-1 with TRBJ2-7; 11 nucleotides align to TRBD1. Germline CDR1 reads SQVTM; CDR2 reads ANQGSEA. Unmatched junction bases numbered 5, after V lost 6 bases and J lost 4 bases. The CDR3 extends over 13 amino acids. The CDR3 sequence: CSVADRGHYEQYF. CDR3 sequence (DNA): TGCAGCGTCGCGGACAGGGGGCATTACGAGCAGTACTTC.

The rearrangement links TRBV11-2 to TRBJ1-1; D is ambiguous. V dropped 1 base and J dropped 7 bases, with 16 bases sitting between them. Looked up from germline, CDR1 is SGHAT and CDR2 is FQNNGV. The CDR3 is 15 amino acids. In nucleotides, the CDR3 is TGTGCCAGCAGCTTAGGAATAACACAAGGCGGTGAAGCTTTCTTT. This codes for CASSLGITQGGEAFF.

This chain uses TRBV20-1 with TRBJ1-1, with 8 bases fitting TRBD1. Losses at the gene ends were 3 bases for V and 4 bases for J; bases not matched to a gene: 1. Germline loops: CDR1 DFQATT, CDR2 SNEGSKA (reference sequence). The CDR3 runs 12 residues. CDR3 protein: CSASTGGTEAFF. The CDR3 DNA follows: TGCAGTGCTAGCACAGGGGGCACTGAAGCTTTCTTT.

This clonotype was picked up a small number of times. The J gene is TRBJ2-4, the V gene TRBV29-1; no definite D call. The germline CDR1 and CDR2 sequences are SQVTM and ANQGSEA. The CDR3 has 10 residues. The V end lost 2 bases, the J end lost 7 bases, and 3 bases lay between the germline ends. The CDR3 DNA reads as TGCAGCGTTGAAAGGAACATTCAGTACTTC. Encoded protein: CSVERNIQYF.

J is TRBJ2-5 and V is TRBV25-1; 8 positions agree with TRBD1. The DNA end is more similar to TRBJ2-7, so the J call may be wrong. CDR3 length equals 15 residues. Germline V lookup: CDR1 MGHDK, CDR2 SYGVNS. The CDR3 is CASSVGGGQGYEQYF. The CDR3 DNA follows: TGTGCCAGCAGCGTTGGCGGTGGACAGGGCTACGAGCAGTACTTC.

With respect to this clonotype: The junction differs from germline at one of its ends, possibly a read error. The chain uses TRBV2 and TRBJ1-2, with 8 bases that match TRBD1. Germline V CDR1 and CDR2: SNHLY, FYNNEI. This CDR3 has 15 residues. The CDR3 nucleotides are TGTGCCAGCAGCCACGAACAGGGGGTCTACTATGGCTATACCTTC. Its translation: CASSHEQGVYYGYTF.

This clonotype came up many times. This rearrangement joins TRBV13 to TRBJ2-7; 10 bases map to TRBD2. The germline gives CDR1 PRHDT, CDR2 FYEKMQ (reference sequence). V lost 1 base, J lost 1 base, and 4 bases stayed unmatched. CDR3 length: 16 residues. The CDR3 loop reads CASSLVLAGESYEQYF. CDR3 DNA: TGTGCCAGCAGCTTAGTCCTAGCGGGAGAATCCTACGAGCAGTACTTC. The whole variable domain, filled in from reference TRBV13 and TRBJ2-7, reads AAGVIQSPRHLIKEKRETATLKCYPIPRHDTVYWYQQGPGQDPQFLISFYEKMQSDKGSIPDRFSAQQFSDYHSELNMSSLELGDSALYFCASSLVLAGESYEQYFGPGTRLTVT.

V usage is TRBV7-2 and J usage is TRBJ2-7; D unresolved. Germline CDR1 is SGHTA and CDR2 is FQGNSA. V shed 1 base and J shed 6 bases, with 7 bases lying between them. The CDR3 has 12 residues. This CDR3 is CASSLEVGEQYF. CDR3 nucleotide sequence: TGTGCCAGCAGCTTAGAAGTAGGCGAGCAGTACTTC.

The V and J genes are TRBV18 and TRBJ2-5; TRBD1 might be the D (6 bases). CDR3 size: 16 residues. Per the germline V gene, CDR1 is KGHSH and CDR2 is LQKENI. Trimming pared 1 base from V and 4 bases from J, leaving 16 bases between. Here the CDR3 reads CASSPRGLALPETQYF. CDR3 coding DNA: TGTGCCAGCTCACCACGGGGGCTCGCACTCCCAGAGACCCAGTACTTC.

This clonotype was seen a handful of times. The chain uses TRBV5-6 and TRBJ2-5; D is tentatively TRBD1 or TRBD2 (7 bases each). Germline V gives CDR1 SGHDT, CDR2 YYEEEE. The CDR3 totals 16 residues. Trimming left V 4 bases short and J 2 bases short, with 18 bases between. CDR3 sequence (DNA): TGTGCCAGCAGCGAGCGGGACAGAATTAAACAAGAGACCCAGTACTTC. Its translation: CASSERDRIKQETQYF.